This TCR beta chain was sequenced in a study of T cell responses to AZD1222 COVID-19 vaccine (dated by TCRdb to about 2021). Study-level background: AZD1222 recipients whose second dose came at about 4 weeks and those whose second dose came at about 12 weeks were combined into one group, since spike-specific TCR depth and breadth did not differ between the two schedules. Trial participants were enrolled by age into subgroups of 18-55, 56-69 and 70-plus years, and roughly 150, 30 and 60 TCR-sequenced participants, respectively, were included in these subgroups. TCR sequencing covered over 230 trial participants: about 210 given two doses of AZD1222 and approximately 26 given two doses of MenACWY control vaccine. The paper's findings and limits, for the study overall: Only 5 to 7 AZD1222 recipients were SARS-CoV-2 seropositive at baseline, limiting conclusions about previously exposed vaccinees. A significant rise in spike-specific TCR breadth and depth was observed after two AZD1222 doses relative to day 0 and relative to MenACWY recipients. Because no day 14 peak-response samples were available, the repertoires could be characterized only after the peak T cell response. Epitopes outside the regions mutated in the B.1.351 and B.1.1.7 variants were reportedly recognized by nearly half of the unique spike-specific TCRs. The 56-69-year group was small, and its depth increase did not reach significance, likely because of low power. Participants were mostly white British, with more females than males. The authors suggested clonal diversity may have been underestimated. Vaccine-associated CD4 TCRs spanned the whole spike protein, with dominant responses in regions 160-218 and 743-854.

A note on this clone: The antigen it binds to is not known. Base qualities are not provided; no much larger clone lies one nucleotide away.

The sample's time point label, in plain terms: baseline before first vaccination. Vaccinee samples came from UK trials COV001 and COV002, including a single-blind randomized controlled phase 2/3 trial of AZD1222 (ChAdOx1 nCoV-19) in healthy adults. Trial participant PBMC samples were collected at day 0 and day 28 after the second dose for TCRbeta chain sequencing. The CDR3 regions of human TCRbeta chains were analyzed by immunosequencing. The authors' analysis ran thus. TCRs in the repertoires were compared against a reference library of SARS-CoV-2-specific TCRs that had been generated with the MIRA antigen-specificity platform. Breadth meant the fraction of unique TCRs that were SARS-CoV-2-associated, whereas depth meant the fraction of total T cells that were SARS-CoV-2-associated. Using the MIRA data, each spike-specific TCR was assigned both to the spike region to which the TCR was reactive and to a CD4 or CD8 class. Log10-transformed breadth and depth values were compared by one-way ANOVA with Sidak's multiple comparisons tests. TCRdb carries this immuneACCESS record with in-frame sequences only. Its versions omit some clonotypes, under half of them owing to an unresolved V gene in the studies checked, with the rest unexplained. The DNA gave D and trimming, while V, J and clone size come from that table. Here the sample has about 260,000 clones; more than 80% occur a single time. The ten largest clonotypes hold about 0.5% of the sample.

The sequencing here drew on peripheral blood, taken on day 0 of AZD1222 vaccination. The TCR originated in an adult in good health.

The bases read TGCGCCAGTAGCCTTGGGACACCCAAGGGGGAAAAACTGTTTTTT. The translation is CASSLGTPKGEKLFF. Rearrangement joined TRBV5-1 to TRBJ1-4, and perhaps TRBD1 as D gene, on 6 matching bases. Inclusive of the bounding cysteine and phenylalanine, the CDR3 is 15 residues long. The read is trimmed to its CDR3 DNA, 45 bases read in frame from base 1. V loses 8 bases, J loses 8 bases, and the germline ends lie 22 bases apart. CDR1 and CDR2, looked up from the germline V gene, are SGHRS and YFSETQ.